Below, 24 T cell receptor beta chains from the same sample are listed, as sequenced in a study of blood T cell repertoires in COVID-19. Measured with immunoSEQ multiplex PCR; TCRdb has only the in-frame clones, and not every one. The data show about 300,000 clones, about 82% seen once. What was sequenced was peripheral blood. All receptors derive from a woman aged 45 to 65 with acute or convalescent COVID-19.

The chain employs TRBV5-4 and TRBJ1-1; D uncertain. The CDR3 runs to 13 residues. Germline values: CDR1 SGHNT, CDR2 YYREEE (reference sequence). Trimming cost V 0 bases and J 8 bases, with 11 bases left between them. The CDR3 DNA sequence: TGTGCCAGCAGCTTGGTCGGGGAGTCAGAAGCTTTCTTT. Protein product: CASSLVGESEAFF.

The chain uses TRBV5-1 and TRBJ1-3; TRBD1 aligns across 8 bases. CDR3 size: 16 residues. CDR1 and CDR2 from the germline V gene are SGHRS and YFSETQ. The V and J ends lost 0 bases and 4 bases, in that order; junction bases with no gene match: 6. CDR3 nucleotide sequence: TGCGCCAGCAGCTTGGGTCGACAGGGGTCCGGAAACACCATATATTTT. Its translation: CASSLGRQGSGNTIYF.

V is TRBV5-1 and J is TRBJ1-3; D possibly corresponds to TRBD1 (6 bases). This CDR3 region has 16 residues. V was pared by 0 bases and J by 2 bases, with 12 bases between. CDR1 is SGHRS, CDR2 YFSETQ, per germline. The CDR3 spells CASSLAGVSPGNTIYF. CDR3 in DNA: TGCGCCAGCAGCTTGGCAGGGGTTTCCCCTGGAAACACCATATATTTT.

The CDR3 loop reads CASSWTERAYNEQFF. The CDR3 DNA follows: TGCGCCAGCAGCTGGACCGAGAGGGCCTACAATGAGCAGTTCTTC. The rearrangement links TRBV5-1 to TRBJ2-1, with D perhaps TRBD2 (5 bases). CDR1 is SGHRS, CDR2 YFSETQ, per germline. CDR3 size: 15 residues. V was clipped by 3 bases and J by 2 bases, with 12 bases between them.

The chain carries TRBV11-2 and TRBJ2-1, with 15 bases aligning to TRBD2. CDR1 and CDR2 (germline): SGHAT, FQNNGV. Unmatched junction bases numbered 12, after V lost 4 bases and J lost 14 bases. This CDR3 region has 16 residues. CDR3 sequence: CASSSQGLAGGADEFF. CDR3 DNA: TGTGCCAGCAGCTCACAGGGACTAGCGGGAGGAGCTGACGAGTTCTTC.

V is TRBV5-1 and J is TRBJ2-2; 9 positions agree with TRBD1. The germline CDR1 and CDR2 sequences are SGHRS and YFSETQ. This CDR3 contains 16 residues. J gave up 4 bases and V 7 bases, and 11 bases lay outside the gene matches. In DNA form, the CDR3 reads TGCGCCAGCCGCTCTCCGGGACAGGGTAGCACCGGGGAGCTGTTTTTT. This codes for CASRSPGQGSTGELFF.

The chain joins TRBV4-3 to TRBJ2-3; D perhaps matches TRBD2 (6 bases). Germline CDR1 and CDR2: LGHNA and YSLEER. The germline V and J ends were trimmed by 1 base and 4 bases, with 21 bases remaining between them. The CDR3 has 18 residues. CDR3 coding DNA: TGCGCCAGCAGCCAAGGGGCTGGGGGGTCTTTGGGGTCAGATACGCAGTATTTT. As protein: CASSQGAGGSLGSDTQYF.

This chain links TRBV27 with TRBJ1-1, with TRBD1 matching over 7 bases. The CDR3 sequence is 16 residues long. CDR1 MNHEY and CDR2 SMNVEV come from the germline V gene (reference sequence). The J segment lost 3 bases and the V segment lost 7 bases, leaving 14 bases of the junction unmatched. This CDR3 reads CASTPVYDDRDTEAFF. As DNA, the CDR3 is TGTGCCAGCACGCCAGTTTACGACGACAGGGACACTGAAGCTTTCTTT.

The chain joins TRBV5-4 to TRBJ2-1; D possibly corresponds to TRBD2 (6 bases). From germline, CDR1 is SGHNT and CDR2 YYREEE (reference sequence). The germline V and J ends were trimmed by 2 bases and 6 bases, with 15 bases remaining between them. The CDR3 covers 15 residues. CDR3 sequence reads: CASSLLALGTNEQFF. For the CDR3, the DNA is TGTGCCAGCAGCTTACTAGCATTGGGGACCAATGAGCAGTTCTTC.

The gene calls are TRBV18 and TRBJ1-1; maybe TRBD1 (5 bases). CDR1 is KGHSH and CDR2 is LQKENI in the germline V gene. The CDR3 loop spans 11 amino acids. The V end lost 5 bases, the J end lost 4 bases, and 5 bases lay between the germline ends. The CDR3 DNA reads as TGTGCCAGCTCAGACAGCACTGAAGCTTTCTTT. It yields the protein CASSDSTEAFF.

In its sample, this clone was seen once. This chain connects TRBV5-1 to TRBJ2-2, with 9 bases that match TRBD1. The CDR3 contains 15 residues. Germline V gene sequence: CDR1 SGHRS, CDR2 YFSETQ. Trimming cost V 1 base and J 8 bases; bases outside gene matches: 6. CDR3 nucleotides: TGCGCCAGCAGCTTGATGGACAGGGGTTTAGGGGAGCTGTTTTTT. It specifies CASSLMDRGLGELFF.

V is TRBV10-3 and J is TRBJ1-2; the match to TRBD1 covers 8 bases. Unmatched junction bases numbered 7, after V lost 7 bases and J lost 6 bases. The length of the CDR3 is 13 residues. In germline, CDR1 is ENHRY, CDR2 SYGVKD. The CDR3 DNA reads TGTGCCATCATGGGACAGGTGGACCATGGCTACACCTTC. This encodes CAIMGQVDHGYTF.

The chain is built from TRBV7-2 and TRBJ2-1; the match to TRBD2 covers 14 bases. This CDR3 comprises 15 residues. Looked up from germline, CDR1 is SGHTA and CDR2 is FQGNSA. The J segment lost 9 bases and the V segment lost 5 bases, leaving 6 bases of the junction unmatched. The CDR3 protein is CASSLGLAGGSEQFF. CDR3 DNA sequence: TGTGCCAGCAGCCTCGGACTAGCGGGAGGATCTGAGCAGTTCTTC.

This chain uses TRBV5-4 with TRBJ2-2; a possible D gene is TRBD1 (6 bases). The V end lost 5 bases, the J end lost 4 bases, and 15 bases lay between the germline ends. Looked up from germline, CDR1 is SGHNT and CDR2 is YYREEE (reference sequence). The length of the CDR3 is 15 residues. The CDR3 bases are TGTGCCAGCAGTCTCGACAGGCTCACCACCGGGGAGCTGTTTTTT. Its translation: CASSLDRLTTGELFF.

The chain couples TRBV3-1 (or the pseudogene TRBV3-2) to TRBJ1-4; 9 nucleotides agree with TRBD1. Trimming cost V 6 bases and J 5 bases; bases outside gene matches: 7. Per germline, CDR1 LGHDT and CDR2 YNNKEL (reference sequence). CDR3 length: 15 residues. The CDR3 reads CASSRRGQGNEKLFF. In nucleotides, the CDR3 is TGTGCCAGCAGTCGAAGGGGACAGGGCAATGAAAAACTGTTTTTT.

A few counts support this clone. Here the CDR3 DNA reads TGCGCCAGCAGCTTGATACTAGCGGGAATGAATGAGCAGTTCTTC. Translation gives CASSLILAGMNEQFF. V and J are TRBV5-1 and TRBJ2-1; 10 bases fit TRBD2. This CDR3 spans 15 amino acids. The ends lost 1 base at V and 7 bases at J; junction bases unmatched: 5. Germline V gene lookup returns CDR1 SGHRS and CDR2 YFSETQ. Filled out from reference TRBV5-1 and TRBJ2-1, the complete variable domain reads KAGVTQTPRYLIKTRGQQVTLSCSPISGHRSVSWYQQTPGQGLQFLFEYFSETQRNKGNFPGRFSGRQFSNSRSEMNVSTLELGDSALYLCASSLILAGMNEQFFGPGTRLTVL.

The DNA of the CDR3 is TGTGCCAGCAGGATTAGACAGGGATCCTACGAGCAGTACTTC. Its translation: CASRIRQGSYEQYF. The chain employs TRBV11-3 and TRBJ2-7; the match to TRBD1 covers 7 bases. Germline CDR1 SGHNT, CDR2 YENEEA. The CDR3 spans 14 residues. V shed 6 bases and J 1 base; nucleotides not matched to a gene: 6.

This clone appeared once. This sequence joins TRBV5-4 and TRBJ2-7; D may be TRBD2 (6 bases). Germline CDR1 and CDR2: SGHNT and YYREEE (reference sequence). This CDR3 is 14 amino acids long. The V gene lost 2 bases and the J gene lost 3 bases, with 12 bases spanning the gap. Here the CDR3 DNA reads TGTGCCAGCAGCTTTGGGACTGGGCTCTACGAGCAGTACTTC. As protein: CASSFGTGLYEQYF.

The gene calls are TRBV3-1 (or the pseudogene TRBV3-2) and TRBJ1-1; TRBD1 might be the D (5 bases). CDR1 and CDR2 from the germline V gene are LGHDT and YNNKEL (reference sequence). This CDR3 contains 14 residues. V gave up 2 bases and J gave up 1 base, with 8 bases separating them. The CDR3 nucleotides read TGTGCCAGCAGCCAAACAGGACAGAACACTGAAGCTTTCTTT. Protein sequence: CASSQTGQNTEAFF.

This chain connects TRBV11-2 to TRBJ1-3, with D tentatively TRBD1 (5 bases). The V gene lost 6 bases and the J gene lost 3 bases, with 15 bases spanning the gap. This CDR3 comprises 15 residues. The germline CDR1 and CDR2 sequences are SGHAT and FQNNGV. The CDR3 loop is CASSVDRSHGNTIYF. The CDR3 DNA follows: TGTGCCAGCAGTGTTGACAGAAGCCATGGAAACACCATATATTTT.

This clone was counted only a few times. The chain couples TRBV2 to TRBJ1-1; 9 bases line up with TRBD1. Trimming took 5 bases from V and 5 from J; bases not matched to a gene: 6. The CDR3 length is 14 residues. Germline V gene data show CDR1 as SNHLY and CDR2 as FYNNEI. CDR3 DNA: TGTGCCAGCAGTCCGGACAGGGGTTCGACTGAAGCTTTCTTT. Its translation: CASSPDRGSTEAFF.

This chain joins TRBV5-8 and TRBJ1-4; the match to TRBD1 covers 7 bases. The length of the CDR3 is 13 residues. Germline loops: CDR1 SGHTS, CDR2 YDEGEE. J lost 8 bases, V lost 4 bases, and 5 bases had no gene match. CDR3 in amino acids: CASSETGLEKLFF. CDR3 DNA: TGTGCCAGCAGCGAGACAGGGCTAGAAAAACTGTTTTTT.

In its sample, this clone was seen a few times. The chain uses TRBV10-3 and TRBJ1-5; 7 nucleotides align to TRBD1. CDR1 and CDR2 from the germline V gene are ENHRY and SYGVKD. Trimming at V came to 9 bases and at J to 0 bases, leaving 5 bases not matched to a gene. CDR3 length: 14 amino acids. The CDR3 region is CAIRQGASNQPQHF. CDR3 in DNA: TGTGCCATTCGACAGGGCGCTAGCAATCAGCCCCAGCATTTT.

The chain employs TRBV28 and TRBJ1-1, with D perhaps matching TRBD1 (6 bases). Trimming shortened V by 3 bases and J by 6 bases, and 14 bases separated the two germline ends. The CDR3 is 14 residues long. Germline V CDR1 and CDR2: MDHEN, SYDVKM. The CDR3 spells CASSFNRAVAEAFF. The CDR3 nucleotides read TGTGCCAGCAGTTTTAACAGGGCGGTGGCTGAAGCTTTCTTT.